These 10 T cell receptor beta chains share one sample of origin, sequenced in a study of shared clonotypes between healthy human individuals. Naive CD8 populations comprised CD45RO-negative cells positively selected for CCR7, excluding terminally differentiated effector memory CD45RA+ cells. Profiling relied on immunoSEQ multiplex PCR, and the TCRdb table lists in-frame clones only, not all of them. The sample records about 2.1 million clones, around 95% being singletons. The source material was naive CD8+ T cells from PBMCs. These receptors were collected from a man between 18 and 29 years old in good health. Some clones in this sample may be carry-over from other donors' samples.

The chain recombines TRBV5-1 with TRBJ2-2; no clear D gene. The V end was cut by 1 base, the J end by 4 bases, with 14 bases between. The CDR3 loop spans 16 amino acids. Germline V gene data show CDR1 as SGHRS and CDR2 as YFSETQ. CDR3 residues: CASSLNDRQTTGELFF. The CDR3 DNA follows: TGCGCCAGCAGCTTGAACGACCGCCAAACCACCGGGGAGCTGTTTTTT.

This rearrangement joins TRBV7-3 to TRBJ2-3, with 7 bases identical to TRBD1. V dropped 3 bases and J dropped 3; count of bases not matched to a gene: 9. This CDR3 has 16 amino acids. The germline V gene has CDR1 SGHTA and CDR2 FQGTGA. The DNA for the CDR3 is TGTGCCAGCAGCTTTTCCCGGGACAGTCTTACAGATACGCAGTATTTT. Translating it yields CASSFSRDSLTDTQYF.

The V call is TRBV9, the J call TRBJ2-7, with 11 positions matching TRBD2. Germline CDR1 SGDLS, CDR2 YYNGEE. The CDR3 has 16 amino acids. Losses at the gene ends were 4 bases for V and 3 bases for J; bases not matched to a gene: 9. The chain's CDR3 is CASSSSPSGGNYEQYF. Here the CDR3 DNA reads TGTGCCAGCAGCTCGAGCCCTAGCGGGGGGAACTACGAGCAGTACTTC.

The chain employs TRBV5-1 and TRBJ2-5; TRBD2 matches 12 bases. The CDR3 is 17 amino acids. Per germline, CDR1 SGHRS and CDR2 YFSETQ. With V trimmed by 4 bases and J by 0 bases, 7 bases remained unmatched. CDR3 DNA sequence: TGCGCCAGCAGCCCGCTTACTAGCGGGAGGTACCAAGAGACCCAGTACTTC. Its translation is CASSPLTSGRYQETQYF.

V usage is TRBV28 and J usage is TRBJ2-1; 9 bases map to TRBD2. The CDR3 length is 14 residues. The germline V gene has CDR1 MDHEN and CDR2 SYDVKM. The V segment lost 7 bases and the J segment 10 bases; nucleotides outside the gene matches: 11. In DNA form, the CDR3 reads TGTGCCAGCACCCTCAGCGGGAGGCCGGGGGAGCAGTTCTTC. Its protein is CASTLSGRPGEQFF.

The chain is built from TRBV27 and TRBJ1-1, with D hard to call. V was trimmed by 6 bases and J by 4 bases, leaving 18 bases between them. Per the germline V gene, CDR1 is MNHEY and CDR2 is SMNVEV (reference sequence). CDR3 length equals 15 residues. The CDR3 region is CASRTYPRAPTEAFF. As DNA, the CDR3 is TGTGCCAGCAGGACGTATCCAAGGGCCCCCACTGAAGCTTTCTTT.

J is TRBJ2-1 and V is TRBV30; D unclear. The ends were cut back, 3 bases at V and 6 bases at J, with 15 bases in the middle. Per germline, CDR1 GTSNPN and CDR2 SVGIG (reference sequence). The CDR3 runs 14 residues. The CDR3 DNA reads TGTGCCTGGAGCCCTCCGCAAATAATCAATGAGCAGTTCTTC. Amino acid sequence: CAWSPPQIINEQFF.

This chain joins TRBV28 and TRBJ1-2, with D possibly matching TRBD1 (5 bases). The CDR3 spans 13 residues. CDR1 is MDHEN and CDR2 is SYDVKM in the germline V gene. Trimming took off 3 bases at V and 4 bases at J, with 9 bases between the two ends. This chain's CDR3 is CASSFGAVYGYTF. The CDR3 coding sequence is TGTGCCAGCAGTTTTGGGGCCGTCTATGGCTACACCTTC.

The rearrangement joins TRBV5-6 to TRBJ2-7, with TRBD1 matching 9 bases. The ends lost 3 bases at V and 4 bases at J; junction bases unmatched: 8. The CDR3 runs to 15 residues. Germline V gives CDR1 SGHDT, CDR2 YYEEEE. CDR3 amino acids: CASSWGQGELYEQYF. The CDR3 DNA reads TGTGCCAGCAGCTGGGGACAGGGAGAGTTGTACGAGCAGTACTTC.

The gene calls are TRBV5-6 and TRBJ2-7; D gene unclear. CDR1 is SGHDT and CDR2 is YYEEEE in the germline V gene. The CDR3 totals 11 residues. The V and J ends lost 2 bases and 6 bases respectively, with 6 bases between them. In DNA form, the CDR3 reads TGTGCCAGCAGCTTATCCAGCGAGCAGTACTTC. Translating it yields CASSLSSEQYF.